This T cell receptor (beta chain) was captured by sequencing in a study of blood T cells in healthy people across ages. Overall study findings and caveats: A strong correlation between TCR beta diversity and naive T cell percentage was seen.

This CDR3 has 11 residues. The germline V and J ends were trimmed by 11 bases and 5 bases, with 13 bases remaining between them. CDR1 and CDR2 from the germline V gene are MDHEN and SYDVKM. Every donor gave 9.5 to 10 milliliters of peripheral blood. This clonotype was recorded many times. Antigen unknown. With a J-beta primer mix and a sample-barcoded 5' primer, a second PCR ran about 7 to 12 cycles. Via MiXCR, TCRdb re-called the 5' RACE reads, giving one row per CDR3 protein. The sample lists approximately 900,000 distinct CDR3 sequences, just under 30% occurring once. These records were also assigned to another study, of T cells of mothers and their children. That work contributes: Sample barcodes and 2-4 random nucleotides were added by the M1S primer of the second PCR. Reads recorded for TCR beta CDR3 numbered over 9.5 million per mother and about 3 million per child.

V and J are TRBV28 and TRBJ2-7; possibly TRBD2 for D (7 bases). The origin of this receptor is a woman aged 40-49 years in good health. Specimen: blood. The CDR3 is CASEGGNEQYF. The CDR3 DNA follows: TGTGCCTCAGAGGGGGGGAACGAGCAGTACTTC.